This is a list of T cell receptor beta chains from one sample in a study of blood T cell repertoires in COVID-19. Measured with immunoSEQ multiplex PCR; TCRdb has only the in-frame clones, and not every one. The sample carries 250,000 to 400,000 clones, more than 70% recorded once. The sample consisted of peripheral blood. The receptors derive from a woman aged 30 to 39 with COVID-19, enrolled during active disease. CDR3s include the opening cysteine and the closing phenylalanine or tryptophan. A D gene is named only where the DNA matches it firmly. Some rows have no size entry. The others give once, few or many, or a class for an expanded clone.

V gene: TRBV7-2; D gene: -; J gene: TRBJ1-6; clone size: -; CDR3 protein: CASSLVRYNSPLHF; CDR3 DNA: TGTGCCAGCAGCTTAGTCCGGTATAATTCACCCCTCCACTTT
V gene: TRBV29-1; D gene: -; J gene: TRBJ2-5; clone size: once; CDR3 protein: CSVARGGVGETQYF; CDR3 DNA: TGCAGCGTTGCAAGGGGAGGCGTTGGGGAGACCCAGTACTTC
V gene: TRBV2; D gene: TRBD2; J gene: TRBJ2-1; clone size: once; CDR3 protein: CASRPQRGGYNEQFF; CDR3 DNA: TGTGCCAGCAGACCCCAGCGGGGGGGCTACAATGAGCAGTTCTTC
V gene: TRBV28; D gene: TRBD1; J gene: TRBJ1-4; clone size: once; CDR3 protein: CASSRGDRSAGLFF; CDR3 DNA: TGTGCCAGCAGTCGGGGGGACAGGAGCGCGGGACTGTTTTTT
V gene: TRBV19; D gene: TRBD1; J gene: TRBJ1-1; clone size: few; CDR3 protein: CASSIGQGWGTEAFF; CDR3 DNA: TGTGCCAGTAGTATAGGACAGGGGTGGGGCACTGAAGCTTTCTTT
V gene: TRBV12-3/TRBV12-4; D gene: -; J gene: TRBJ2-3; clone size: -; CDR3 protein: CASSLIASDTQYF; CDR3 DNA: TGTGCCAGCAGTCTTATAGCGTCCGATACGCAGTATTTT
V gene: TRBV30; D gene: TRBD1; J gene: TRBJ1-2; clone size: -; CDR3 protein: CACLPGTGYDYTF; CDR3 DNA: TGTGCCTGCCTCCCCGGGACAGGGTACGACTACACCTTC
V gene: TRBV7-9; D gene: -; J gene: TRBJ1-1; clone size: -; CDR3 protein: CASGGTEAFF; CDR3 DNA: TGTGCCAGCGGGGGGACTGAAGCTTTCTTT
V gene: TRBV5-6; D gene: TRBD2; J gene: TRBJ2-2; clone size: -; CDR3 protein: CASSLDQRGHTGELFF; CDR3 DNA: TGTGCCAGCAGCTTGGATCAGCGGGGACACACCGGGGAGCTGTTTTTT
V gene: TRBV6-4; D gene: -; J gene: TRBJ1-4; clone size: -; CDR3 protein: CASNLRRTNEKLFF; CDR3 DNA: TGTGCCAGCAACCTCAGGCGAACTAATGAAAAACTGTTTTTT
V gene: TRBV19; D gene: -; J gene: TRBJ2-7; clone size: -; CDR3 protein: CASRGATIAEEQYF; CDR3 DNA: TGTGCCAGTCGGGGGGCCACCATTGCGGAAGAGCAGTACTTC
V gene: TRBV10-3; D gene: -; J gene: TRBJ1-2; clone size: -; CDR3 protein: CAISDPGRGGGYTF; CDR3 DNA: TGTGCCATCAGTGACCCCGGCAGGGGTGGAGGCTACACCTTC
V gene: TRBV12-5; D gene: -; J gene: TRBJ1-5; clone size: -; CDR3 protein: CASGWGGINQPQHF; CDR3 DNA: TGTGCTAGTGGCTGGGGAGGTATCAATCAGCCCCAGCATTTT
V gene: TRBV7-9; D gene: TRBD1; J gene: TRBJ2-3; clone size: -; CDR3 protein: CASSLDRGWDTQYF; CDR3 DNA: TGTGCCAGCAGCCTCGACAGGGGGTGGGATACGCAGTATTTT
V gene: TRBV27; D gene: TRBD1; J gene: TRBJ1-1; clone size: -; CDR3 protein: CASSSDRKNTEAFF; CDR3 DNA: TGTGCCAGCAGTTCGGACAGGAAGAACACTGAAGCTTTCTTT
V gene: TRBV7-2; D gene: TRBD2; J gene: TRBJ2-1; clone size: -; CDR3 protein: CASSLGKRTSANEQFF; CDR3 DNA: TGTGCCAGCAGCCTGGGGAAGAGGACTAGCGCCAATGAGCAGTTCTTC
V gene: TRBV7-9; D gene: TRBD1; J gene: TRBJ1-1; clone size: -; CDR3 protein: CASSFWDRNTEAFF; CDR3 DNA: TGTGCCAGCAGCTTTTGGGACAGGAACACTGAAGCTTTCTTT
V gene: TRBV7-9; D gene: -; J gene: TRBJ1-2; clone size: -; CDR3 protein: CASSLGGNNYGYTF; CDR3 DNA: TGTGCCAGCAGCTTAGGAGGAAATAACTATGGCTACACCTTC
V gene: TRBV9; D gene: TRBD1; J gene: TRBJ1-4; clone size: -; CDR3 protein: CASSTGTGTNEKLFF; CDR3 DNA: TGTGCCAGCAGTACCGGGACAGGTACTAATGAAAAACTGTTTTTT
V gene: TRBV6-5; D gene: -; J gene: TRBJ1-2; clone size: -; CDR3 protein: CASSYSRGLYTF; CDR3 DNA: TGTGCCAGCAGTTACTCGAGGGGACTTTACACCTTC
V gene: TRBV28; D gene: -; J gene: TRBJ1-5; clone size: -; CDR3 protein: CASSQSTEYNQPQHF; CDR3 DNA: TGTGCCAGCAGTCAAAGTACAGAGTACAATCAGCCCCAGCATTTT
V gene: TRBV3-1/TRBV3-2; D gene: TRBD2; J gene: TRBJ2-4; clone size: -; CDR3 protein: CASSYLAGVKNIQYF; CDR3 DNA: TGTGCCAGCAGCTATCTAGCGGGGGTCAAAAACATTCAGTACTTC
V gene: TRBV20-1; D gene: -; J gene: TRBJ2-3; clone size: once; CDR3 protein: CSASLPRGTGGTDTQYF; CDR3 DNA: TGCAGTGCTAGTCTCCCTAGAGGAACGGGGGGCACAGATACGCAGTATTTT
V gene: TRBV4-1; D gene: TRBD2; J gene: TRBJ2-5; clone size: -; CDR3 protein: CASSSRTSGGAQETQYF; CDR3 DNA: TGCGCCAGCAGCTCCCGGACTAGCGGGGGGGCACAAGAGACCCAGTACTTC
V gene: TRBV5-8; D gene: -; J gene: TRBJ2-1; clone size: -; CDR3 protein: CASSFTLVTNNEQFF; CDR3 DNA: TGTGCCAGCAGCTTTACTCTGGTAACCAACAATGAGCAGTTCTTC
V gene: TRBV6-5; D gene: -; J gene: TRBJ1-6; clone size: once; CDR3 protein: CASRGTLPHNSPLHF; CDR3 DNA: TGTGCCAGCAGGGGGACACTCCCACATAATTCACCCCTCCACTTT
V gene: TRBV19; D gene: -; J gene: TRBJ1-2; clone size: -; CDR3 protein: CASSGRVGDNYGYTF; CDR3 DNA: TGTGCCAGTAGTGGTCGGGTAGGGGATAACTATGGCTACACCTTC
V gene: TRBV14; D gene: -; J gene: TRBJ1-4; clone size: -; CDR3 protein: CASSQDLVGGETNEKLFF; CDR3 DNA: TGTGCCAGCAGCCAAGATTTAGTCGGAGGGGAAACTAATGAAAAACTGTTTTTT
V gene: TRBV3-1/TRBV3-2; D gene: -; J gene: TRBJ2-1; clone size: -; CDR3 protein: CASSLVWGEDVYNEQFF; CDR3 DNA: TGTGCCAGCAGCCTTGTGTGGGGCGAGGATGTCTACAATGAGCAGTTCTTC
V gene: TRBV5-1; D gene: TRBD2; J gene: TRBJ2-1; clone size: -; CDR3 protein: CASSWRTSGSYNEQFF; CDR3 DNA: TGCGCCAGCAGCTGGCGCACTAGCGGGTCCTACAATGAGCAGTTCTTC
V gene: TRBV29-1; D gene: -; J gene: TRBJ1-1; clone size: -; CDR3 protein: CSVEPGDTEAFF; CDR3 DNA: TGCAGCGTTGAGCCAGGGGATACTGAAGCTTTCTTT
V gene: TRBV12-3/TRBV12-4; D gene: TRBD1; J gene: TRBJ1-1; clone size: -; CDR3 protein: CASSSRDRVVAFF; CDR3 DNA: TGTGCCAGCAGCTCCCGGGACAGGGTAGTAGCTTTCTTT
V gene: TRBV7-9; D gene: -; J gene: TRBJ2-5; clone size: -; CDR3 protein: CASSPPGETQYF; CDR3 DNA: TGTGCCAGCAGCCCCCCGGGGGAGACCCAGTACTTC
V gene: TRBV27; D gene: -; J gene: TRBJ1-5; clone size: -; CDR3 protein: CASSLEAGASQPQHF; CDR3 DNA: TGTGCCAGCAGTTTAGAAGCGGGGGCGAGTCAGCCCCAGCATTTT
V gene: TRBV7-9; D gene: TRBD2; J gene: TRBJ2-3; clone size: -; CDR3 protein: CASSSPGTRFGDTQYF; CDR3 DNA: TGTGCCAGCAGCTCCCCCGGGACTAGATTTGGAGATACGCAGTATTTT
V gene: TRBV5-1; D gene: TRBD1; J gene: TRBJ2-5; clone size: -; CDR3 protein: CASSALTGGVETQYF; CDR3 DNA: TGCGCCAGCAGCGCCTTAACAGGGGGCGTGGAGACCCAGTACTTC
V gene: TRBV7-9; D gene: TRBD1; J gene: TRBJ1-4; clone size: -; CDR3 protein: CASSQMTGTNEKLFF; CDR3 DNA: TGTGCCAGCAGCCAGATGACAGGGACTAATGAAAAACTGTTTTTT
V gene: TRBV11-2; D gene: TRBD2; J gene: TRBJ2-2; clone size: -; CDR3 protein: CASSLVRAGGGTGELFF; CDR3 DNA: TGTGCCAGCAGCTTAGTCCGAGCGGGGGGTGGCACCGGGGAGCTGTTTTTT
V gene: TRBV6-1; D gene: TRBD1; J gene: TRBJ1-1; clone size: -; CDR3 protein: CASSEISGGNEAFF; CDR3 DNA: TGTGCCAGCAGTGAAATCTCAGGGGGCAATGAAGCTTTCTTT
V gene: TRBV7-9; D gene: -; J gene: TRBJ2-1; clone size: -; CDR3 protein: CASSLTVADNEKFF; CDR3 DNA: TGTGCCAGCAGCTTAACCGTCGCGGACAACGAGAAGTTCTTC
V gene: TRBV19; D gene: -; J gene: TRBJ1-3; clone size: once; CDR3 protein: CASTMRVGNTIYF; CDR3 DNA: TGTGCCAGTACAATGAGGGTTGGAAACACCATATATTTT
V gene: TRBV27; D gene: -; J gene: TRBJ1-5; clone size: once; CDR3 protein: CASREGNFEPQHF; CDR3 DNA: TGTGCCAGCAGGGAGGGAAATTTTGAGCCCCAGCATTTT
V gene: TRBV5-5; D gene: -; J gene: TRBJ1-1; clone size: -; CDR3 protein: CASSLTGTNTEAFF; CDR3 DNA: TGTGCCAGCAGCTTGACAGGAACGAACACTGAAGCTTTCTTT
V gene: TRBV6-1; D gene: TRBD1; J gene: TRBJ1-2; clone size: -; CDR3 protein: CASSEWQGETNYGYTF; CDR3 DNA: TGTGCCAGCAGTGAATGGCAGGGGGAAACTAACTATGGCTACACCTTC
V gene: TRBV15; D gene: TRBD1; J gene: TRBJ1-2; clone size: -; CDR3 protein: CATSRRMGQLPYGYTF; CDR3 DNA: TGTGCCACCAGCAGACGAATGGGACAGCTCCCCTATGGCTACACCTTC
V gene: TRBV6-2/TRBV6-3; D gene: TRBD1; J gene: TRBJ1-1; clone size: -; CDR3 protein: CASSARTGRLEAFF; CDR3 DNA: TGTGCCAGCAGTGCTCGGACAGGACGACTCGAAGCTTTCTTT
V gene: TRBV3-1/TRBV3-2; D gene: TRBD2; J gene: TRBJ2-1; clone size: -; CDR3 protein: CASSQDLDGGEQFF; CDR3 DNA: TGTGCCAGCAGCCAAGATCTAGACGGGGGGGAGCAGTTCTTC
V gene: TRBV2; D gene: TRBD1; J gene: TRBJ1-2; clone size: -; CDR3 protein: CASRAGTGETYGYTF; CDR3 DNA: TGTGCCAGCAGGGCTGGGACAGGGGAGACCTATGGCTACACCTTC
V gene: TRBV6-1; D gene: TRBD2; J gene: TRBJ2-1; clone size: -; CDR3 protein: CASSEVAGGRYEQFF; CDR3 DNA: TGTGCCAGCAGTGAAGTCGCGGGGGGGCGCTATGAGCAGTTCTTC
V gene: TRBV7-9; D gene: -; J gene: TRBJ2-5; clone size: -; CDR3 protein: CASSFRPGETQYF; CDR3 DNA: TGTGCCAGCAGCTTTCGACCAGGGGAGACCCAGTACTTC
V gene: TRBV5-1; D gene: -; J gene: TRBJ1-2; clone size: few; CDR3 protein: CASSLGTGPYGYTF; CDR3 DNA: TGCGCCAGCAGCTTGGGAACAGGTCCCTATGGCTACACCTTC
V gene: TRBV19; D gene: -; J gene: TRBJ2-1; clone size: -; CDR3 protein: CATPLRRKQFF; CDR3 DNA: TGTGCCACCCCTTTGCGGCGGAAGCAGTTCTTC
V gene: TRBV2; D gene: -; J gene: TRBJ2-1; clone size: -; CDR3 protein: CASVVGLLGDEQFF; CDR3 DNA: TGTGCCAGCGTCGTAGGACTTCTAGGTGATGAGCAGTTCTTC
V gene: TRBV4-3; D gene: -; J gene: TRBJ1-1; clone size: -; CDR3 protein: CASSQATASNTEAFF; CDR3 DNA: TGCGCCAGCAGCCAAGCGACAGCCTCGAACACTGAAGCTTTCTTT
V gene: TRBV19; D gene: -; J gene: TRBJ1-1; clone size: -; CDR3 protein: CASSMLRDWRDTEAFF; CDR3 DNA: TGTGCCAGTAGTATGTTAAGGGACTGGAGGGACACTGAAGCTTTCTTT